This T cell receptor (beta chain) was identified in a study of blood T cell repertoires in COVID-19. In the study overall: Italy, Spain and the United States were the sources of the convalescent and acute COVID-19 samples. PBMCs, B-cell-depleted T cells, or T cells were the source of the cDNA or gDNA that made up the material.

Germline loops: CDR1 SGHVS, CDR2 FQNEAQ. This CDR3 contains 16 residues. The junction had 16 bases not matched to a gene; V was cut back by 2 bases and J by 13 bases. Here immunoSEQ multiplex PCR was the method, and the copy in TCRdb shows in-frame clones only, minus some. The sample yields roughly 250,000 clones, more than 75% seen once. The chain employs TRBV7-8 and TRBJ2-1, with 8 bases lining up with TRBD2. Sequencing used PBMCs or T cells enriched from blood (not recorded which). This TCR came from a woman in her thirties or forties with acute COVID-19. CDR3 in amino acids: CASSLTTGRGLVGQFF. The CDR3 coding sequence is TGTGCCAGCAGCTTAACTACCGGGAGGGGACTAGTTGGACAGTTCTTC.